This TCR beta chain was documented in a study of blood T cell repertoires in COVID-19. This CDR3 is built from 13 residues. Trimming took 4 bases from V and 5 from J, leaving 11 bases between them. Germline assignment: CDR1 SNHLY and CDR2 FYNNEI. Authors' data handling: By means of reference gene primer amplification, nucleated cell counts were estimated. The repertoire was sequenced with immunoSEQ multiplex PCR; TCRdb's copy has only in-frame clones and lacks some. V, J and clone size are those of that table, while D and trimming were read from the DNA. The repertoire includes about 90,000 clones, 86% of them detected once, and 1% to 1.5% sits in the top ten.

The sequence came from an elderly man with active or convalescent COVID-19. The rearrangement uses TRBV2 and TRBJ2-5; D is unresolved. Input material: peripheral blood. CDR3 sequence (DNA): TGTGCCAGCAGTGTCGTGGAGAGGGAGACCCAGTACTTC. Translation gives CASSVVERETQYF.